The present entry profiles one T cell receptor (beta chain) with its context. Treatment: randomized to nivolumab then ipilimumab (arm A) or the reverse (arm B). None of the patients previously received DNA-damaging chemotherapy. PBMC sorting kept live CD3+CD8+ cells without CD19 or CD56. This record comes from a study of sequential checkpoint blockade in melanoma. In the study overall: Randomization was 1:1 between first-line nivolumab→ipilimumab and ipilimumab→nivolumab. Each arm's sequence ended with maintenance nivolumab.

The V and J ends lost 6 bases and 3 bases, in that order; junction bases with no gene match: 10. CDR3 length: 15 amino acids. The germline CDR1 and CDR2 sequences are SEHNR and FQNEAQ (reference sequence). Libraries were prepared by immunoSEQ multiplex PCR; TCRdb keeps only in-frame clonotypes and omits some of them. This table has 34,000 or so clones, under 90% appearing once. The receptor comes from a human donor with melanoma. This specimen consisted of CD8+ T cells sorted from blood (inferred from file names), obtained from a patient given nivolumab and ipilimumab in sequence. The chain links TRBV7-9 to TRBJ2-7; TRBD1 aligns across 8 bases. The CDR3: CASRGGQGRNYEQYF. DNA for the CDR3: TGTGCCAGCAGGGGAGGACAGGGCAGAAACTACGAGCAGTACTTC.